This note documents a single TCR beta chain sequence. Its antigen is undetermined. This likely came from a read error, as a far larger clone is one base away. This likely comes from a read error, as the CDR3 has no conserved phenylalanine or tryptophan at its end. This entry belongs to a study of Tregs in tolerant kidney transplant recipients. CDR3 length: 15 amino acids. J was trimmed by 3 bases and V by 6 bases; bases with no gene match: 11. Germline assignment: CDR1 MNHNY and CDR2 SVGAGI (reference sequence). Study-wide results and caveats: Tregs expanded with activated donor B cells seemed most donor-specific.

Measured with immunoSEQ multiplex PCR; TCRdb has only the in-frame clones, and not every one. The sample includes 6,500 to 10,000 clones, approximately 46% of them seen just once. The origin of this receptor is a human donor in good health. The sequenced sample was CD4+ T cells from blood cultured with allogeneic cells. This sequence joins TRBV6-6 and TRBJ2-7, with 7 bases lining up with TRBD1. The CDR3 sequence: CASRLTGTALYEQYL. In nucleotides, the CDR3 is TGTGCCAGCAGGTTGACTGGGACAGCCCTCTACGAGCAGTACCTC.